The 3 T cell receptor beta chains reported below all come from one sample, sequenced in a study of OX40 agonist ivuxolimab in advanced cancers. Some clones are missing from TCRdb's copy, which holds only in-frame ones; the method was immunoSEQ multiplex PCR. Of roughly 80,000 clones in the sample, about 93% were seen once. Sample: CD4+ or CD8+ T cells sorted from blood, taken in a trial of the OX40 agonist ivuxolimab. These receptors came from an adult with an advanced solid tumor such as melanoma, head and neck, liver or kidney cancer.

The J gene is TRBJ1-5, the V gene TRBV10-3, with unresolved D. V was clipped by 7 bases and J by 2 bases, with 6 bases between them. The CDR3 has 12 residues. The germline V gene has CDR1 ENHRY and CDR2 SYGVKD. CDR3 coding DNA: TGTGCCATCACGGACGGCAATCAGCCCCAGCATTTT. This codes for CAITDGNQPQHF.

This chain links TRBV29-1 with TRBJ2-1; TRBD1 or TRBD2 may be the D gene (6 bases each). With 0 bases removed from V and 4 bases from J, the gap between germline ends came to 10 bases. CDR1 and CDR2 from the germline V gene are SQVTM and ANQGSEA. CDR3 size: 14 residues. CDR3 bases: TGCAGCGTTGAAGAACGGGGGACATACAATGAGCAGTTCTTC. Translated, it gives CSVEERGTYNEQFF.

The rearrangement links TRBV4-3 to TRBJ1-2, with D possibly TRBD1 on 6 matching bases. This CDR3 contains 17 residues. V lost 0 bases and J lost 1, with 15 bases in between. CDR1 and CDR2 (germline): LGHNA, YSLEER. The CDR3 spells CASSQDKADRVNYGYTF. The CDR3 DNA reads as TGCGCCAGCAGCCAAGATAAGGCGGACAGAGTTAACTATGGCTACACCTTC.